This T cell receptor beta chain was found in a study of blood T cell repertoires in COVID-19. Study-wide context: PBMCs, B-cell-depleted T cells, or T cells were the source of the cDNA or gDNA that made up the material.

Authors' analysis steps: By means of reference gene primer amplification, nucleated cell counts were estimated. Assay used: immunoSEQ multiplex PCR; TCRdb lists only in-frame clones, some missing. V and J calls and clone size are given by that table; D and trimming were obtained from the DNA. Of 100,000 to 150,000 clones in the sample, approximately 80% were seen once. There are a few counts of this clone. Trimming pared 5 bases from V and 2 bases from J, leaving 9 bases between. Germline V CDR1 and CDR2: SGHTA, FQGNSA. The CDR3 totals 13 residues. Sample: peripheral blood. The source of this sequence is a man aged 35-49 years with active or convalescent COVID-19. The chain has TRBV7-2 and TRBJ1-2; D is perhaps TRBD1 (6 bases). CDR3 bases: TGTGCCAGCAGCCCGGACAGCAACTATGGCTACACCTTC. Residues: CASSPDSNYGYTF.